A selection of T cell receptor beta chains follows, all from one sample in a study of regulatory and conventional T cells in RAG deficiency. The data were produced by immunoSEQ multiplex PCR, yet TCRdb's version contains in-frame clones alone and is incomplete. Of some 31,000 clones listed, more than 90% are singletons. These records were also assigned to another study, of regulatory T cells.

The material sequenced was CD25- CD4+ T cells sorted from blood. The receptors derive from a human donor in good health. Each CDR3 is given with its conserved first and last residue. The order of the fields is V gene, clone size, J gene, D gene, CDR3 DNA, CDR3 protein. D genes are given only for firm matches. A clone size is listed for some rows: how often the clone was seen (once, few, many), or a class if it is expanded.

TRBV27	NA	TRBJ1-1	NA	TGTGCCAGCAGTTTCAGGGTCGGCATGAGCACTGAAGCTTTCTTT	CASSFRVGMSTEAFF
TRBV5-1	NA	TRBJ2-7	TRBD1	TGCGCCAGCAGCCTGGGACAGGGCTCCTACGAGCAGTACTTC	CASSLGQGSYEQYF
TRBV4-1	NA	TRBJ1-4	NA	TGCGCCAGCAGCCACCCTACCAGGGCCCCTAGAGAAAAACTGTTTTTT	CASSHPTRAPREKLFF
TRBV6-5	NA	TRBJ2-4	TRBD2	TGTGCCAGCAGGGGAGGGAACATTCAGTACTTC	CASRGGNIQYF
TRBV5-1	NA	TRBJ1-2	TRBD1	TGCGCCAGCAGCGCGTCCGGGACAGAGGATTATGGCTACACCTTC	CASSASGTEDYGYTF
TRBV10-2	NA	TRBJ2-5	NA	TGCGCCAGCGGAAGGACTGCACCAGAGGAGACCCAGTACTTC	CASGRTAPEETQYF
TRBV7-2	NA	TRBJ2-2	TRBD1	TGTGCCAGCAGCCAAAGACAGGGACGGGGGGAGCTGTTTTTT	CASSQRQGRGELFF
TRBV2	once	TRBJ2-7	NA	TGTGCCAGCAGTGGGGGTTTAGGCGGGTACGAGCAGTACTTC	CASSGGLGGYEQYF
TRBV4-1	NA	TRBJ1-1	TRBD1	TGCGCCAGCAGCCAAGGGTCCTTAAGACAGGGGATGGGGAAAACTGAAGCTTTCTTT	CASSQGSLRQGMGKTEAFF
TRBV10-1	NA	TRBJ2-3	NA	TGCGCCAGCAGCGTAAACCGCCGGGAGACGCAGTATTTT	CASSVNRRETQYF
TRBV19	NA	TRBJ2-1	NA	TGTGCCAGTAGCTCGGGTCTTGGTGGTGATGAGCAGTTCTTC	CASSSGLGGDEQFF
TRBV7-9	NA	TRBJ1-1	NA	TGTGCCAGCCCAGATCGACAGAACATGAACACTGAAGCTTTCTTT	CASPDRQNMNTEAFF
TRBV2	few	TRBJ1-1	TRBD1	TGTGCCAGCAGTGTGACAGGGGATTTGGGGAACACTGAAGCTTTCTTT	CASSVTGDLGNTEAFF
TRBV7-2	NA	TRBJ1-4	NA	TGTGCCAGCAGCGTCACAGGGACCACTAATGAAAAACTGTTTTTT	CASSVTGTTNEKLFF
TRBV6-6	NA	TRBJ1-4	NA	TGTGCCAGCAGTTATCCAGCACAGGGTTATGAAAAACTGTTTTTT	CASSYPAQGYEKLFF
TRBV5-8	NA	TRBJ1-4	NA	TGTGCCAGCAGCCCGATGGGGGGTGTTGCTGAAAAACTGTTTTTT	CASSPMGGVAEKLFF
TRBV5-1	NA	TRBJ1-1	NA	TGCGCCAGCAGCACGGGGGGTTCGAACACTGAAGCTTTCTTT	CASSTGGSNTEAFF
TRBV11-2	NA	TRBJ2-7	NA	TGTGCCAGCAGCTTAATGTCAGAGCAGTACTTC	CASSLMSEQYF
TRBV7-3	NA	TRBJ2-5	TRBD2	TGTGCCAGCAGCTCGCTAGCGGGGCCCCGGGAGACCCAGTACTTC	CASSSLAGPRETQYF
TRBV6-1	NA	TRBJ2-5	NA	TGTGCCAGCAGTGAGCGACGGGGGTACTCGGTGGAGACCCAGTACTTC	CASSERRGYSVETQYF
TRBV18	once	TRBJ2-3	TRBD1	TGTGCCAGCTCACGCATACAGGGGGCGGAGGGCACAGATACGCAGTATTTT	CASSRIQGAEGTDTQYF
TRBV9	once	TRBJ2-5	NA	TGTGCCAGCAGCGTGGGGGCCACAAAAGAGACCCAGTACTTC	CASSVGATKETQYF
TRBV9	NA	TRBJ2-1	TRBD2	TGTGCCAGCAGCGGCCCTAGCGGGGGAACCTACAATGAGCAGTTCTTC	CASSGPSGGTYNEQFF
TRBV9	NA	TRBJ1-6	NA	TGTGCCAGCAGCGTAGCGGCTGACAGAAATCCACCCCTCCACTTT	CASSVAADRNPPLHF
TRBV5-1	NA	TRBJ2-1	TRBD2	TGCGCCAGCAGCTTGGCCGGGACTAGCGGGGGTCGTGGGCAGTTCTTC	CASSLAGTSGGRGQFF
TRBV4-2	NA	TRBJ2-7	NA	TGTGCCAGCAGCCAAGATTGGGGGCCCTACGAGCAGTACTTC	CASSQDWGPYEQYF
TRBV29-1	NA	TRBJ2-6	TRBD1	TGCAGCGTTGGGGGACAGGGAGCCTCTGGGGCCAACGTCCTGACTTTC	CSVGGQGASGANVLTF
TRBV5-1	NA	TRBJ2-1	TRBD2	TGCGCCAGCAGCGGGGGGGGACTAGCGGGGAAAAATGAGCAGTTCTTC	CASSGGGLAGKNEQFF
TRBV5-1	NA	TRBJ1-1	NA	TGCGCCAGCACGAACACCCAGGTTAACACTGAAGCTTTCTTT	CASTNTQVNTEAFF
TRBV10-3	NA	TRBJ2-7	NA	TGTGCCATCAGTGAGTCGACCGGGTTCGGCGAGCAGTACTTC	CAISESTGFGEQYF
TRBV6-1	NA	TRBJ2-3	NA	TGTGCCAGCAGTGTCACGGGGCGGGGCCTAAGCACAGATACGCAGTATTTT	CASSVTGRGLSTDTQYF
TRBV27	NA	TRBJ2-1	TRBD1	TGTGCCAGCAGTTTATTTGGGACAGGGAACTACAATGAGCAGTTCTTC	CASSLFGTGNYNEQFF
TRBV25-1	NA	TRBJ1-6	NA	TGTGCCAGCAGTGAAGCAGGCGTAAACGGTTCACCCCTCCACTTT	CASSEAGVNGSPLHF
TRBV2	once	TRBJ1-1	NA	TGTGCCAGCCGCCTAAGAGGCACTGAAGCTTTCTTT	CASRLRGTEAFF
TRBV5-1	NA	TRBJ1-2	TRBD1	TGCGCCAGCAGCTTGGTACAGGGGGATAGGTATGGCTACACCTTC	CASSLVQGDRYGYTF
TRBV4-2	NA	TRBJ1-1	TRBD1	TGTGCCAGCAGCCCATTTGGGACAGGATCCCCCTATGAAGCTTTCTTT	CASSPFGTGSPYEAFF
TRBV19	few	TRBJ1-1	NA	TGTGCCAGTAGTATGGGGGCAGAAATGTTGCCTTTCTTT	CASSMGAEMLPFF
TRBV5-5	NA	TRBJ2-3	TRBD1	TGTGCCAGCAGCCGGAGACAGGGTGGTACAGATACGCAGTATTTT	CASSRRQGGTDTQYF
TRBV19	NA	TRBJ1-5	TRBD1	TGTGCCAGTAGCACCACCCTATGGGACAGGAAAGAAAGAGGTCAGCCCCAGCATTTT	CASSTTLWDRKERGQPQHF
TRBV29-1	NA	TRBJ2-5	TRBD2	TGCAGCGTTGAGCCCCTAGCGGGGGCGCCCCGGACCCAGTACTTC	CSVEPLAGAPRTQYF
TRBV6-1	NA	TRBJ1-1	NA	TGTGCCGCGGCCCTCTTGGAAATTAACACTGAAGCTTTCTTT	CAAALLEINTEAFF
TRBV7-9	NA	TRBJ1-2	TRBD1	TGTGCCAGCATCCAAGGGGGCTCCTATGGCTACACCTTC	CASIQGGSYGYTF
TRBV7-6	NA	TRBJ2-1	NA	TGTGCCAGCAGGCGTAGGGACACCAGCTCCTACAATGAGCAGTTCTTC	CASRRRDTSSYNEQFF
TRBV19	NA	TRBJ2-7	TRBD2	TGTGCCAGTAGTATTTGGGGGACTAGCGGGGCTAACTCCTACGAGCAGTACTTC	CASSIWGTSGANSYEQYF